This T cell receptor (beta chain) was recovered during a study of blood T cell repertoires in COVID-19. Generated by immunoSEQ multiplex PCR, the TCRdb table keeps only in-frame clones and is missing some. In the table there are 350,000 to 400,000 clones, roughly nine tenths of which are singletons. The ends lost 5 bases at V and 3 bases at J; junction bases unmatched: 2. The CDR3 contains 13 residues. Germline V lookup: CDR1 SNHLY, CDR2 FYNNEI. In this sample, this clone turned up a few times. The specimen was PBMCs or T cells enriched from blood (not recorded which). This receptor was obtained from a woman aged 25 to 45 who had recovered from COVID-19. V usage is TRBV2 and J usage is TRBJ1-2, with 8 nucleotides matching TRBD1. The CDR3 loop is CASSRGQDYGYTF. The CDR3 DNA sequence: TGTGCCAGCAGTCGGGGACAGGACTATGGCTACACCTTC.